A single T cell receptor (beta chain) is shown here with its context. This CDR3 is 11 amino acids long. The germline CDR1 and CDR2 sequences are SQVTM and ANQGSEA. Trimming took 0 bases from V and 5 from J, leaving 2 bases between them. This specimen belongs to a study of cytomegalovirus exposure and HLA in healthy donors. The PCR used 60 Vbeta and 13 Jbeta primers. Sequencing was performed with immunoSEQ multiplex PCR; in TCRdb, only in-frame clones are kept and a portion is missing. The repertoire consists of approximately 170,000 clones, with 65% to 80% occurring once and the leading ten covering approximately 5%.

The sequencing input was PBMCs. This TCR derives from a man between 18 and 35 years old in good health and CMV-seropositive. The chain joins TRBV29-1 to TRBJ2-1; the D is unclear. In DNA, the CDR3 is TGCAGCGTTGAAGATAACAATGAGCAGTTCTTC. Translated, it gives CSVEDNNEQFF.